Each of the 13 T cell receptor beta chains below was sequenced from the same sample in a study of Ad26.COV2.S vaccination and SARS-CoV-2 variants. Treatment meaning: about 20 received Ad26.COV2.S at low or high dose, single or two shots; about 5 received placebo; per-sample allocation not given. On day 63 after the first injection, vaccine and placebo recipients gave samples. This table comes from immunoSEQ multiplex PCR, and its TCRdb copy is limited to in-frame clones, with some not included. The sample comprises about 350,000 clones, approximately 90% of which are singletons, and 6.4% rests with the top ten. This specimen was peripheral blood, taken in a trial of Ad26.COV2.S vaccine versus placebo. These TCRs come from a person between 18 and 65 years old who received the Ad26.COV2.S COVID-19 vaccine or a placebo.

The chain links TRBV5-8 to TRBJ1-1; D may be TRBD1 (6 bases). The V gene's germline CDR1 is SGHTS and CDR2 YDEGEE. This CDR3 contains 13 residues. V lost 2 bases and J lost 4, with 9 bases in between. The DNA of the CDR3 is TGTGCCAGCAGCTTAACAGGGTTCACTGAAGCTTTCTTT. Residues: CASSLTGFTEAFF.

V usage is TRBV19 and J usage is TRBJ2-2; D may be TRBD1 (6 bases). There are 13 residues in the CDR3. V lost 4 bases to trimming and J lost 6 bases, with 9 bases between them. Per the germline V gene, CDR1 is LNHDA and CDR2 is SQIVND (reference sequence). CDR3 bases: TGTGCCAGTAGTAAGGACAGATCCGGGGAGCTGTTTTTT. This sequence encodes CASSKDRSGELFF.

This chain joins TRBV7-9 and TRBJ2-3; TRBD2 matches at 10 bases. Looked up from germline, CDR1 is SEHNR and CDR2 is FQNEAQ (reference sequence). The CDR3 is made up of 13 amino acids. The V gene end was trimmed by 4 bases and the J gene end by 5 bases; junction bases not matched to a gene: 0. The CDR3 DNA sequence: TGTGCCAGCAGCTGGACTAGCGGAGATACGCAGTATTTT. Protein product: CASSWTSGDTQYF. The entire variable domain, with the rest obtained from reference TRBV7-9 and TRBJ2-3, is as follows: DTGVSQNPRHKITKRGQNVTFRCDPISEHNRLYWYRQTLGQGPEFLTYFQNEAQLEKSRLLSDRFSAERPKGSFSTLEIQRTEQGDSAMYLCASSWTSGDTQYFGPGTRLTVL.

The rearrangement joins TRBV3-1 (or the pseudogene TRBV3-2) to TRBJ1-4, with D hard to call. The V end lost 3 bases, the J end lost 7 bases, and 6 bases lay between the germline ends. CDR3 length: 12 residues. Germline CDR1 reads LGHDT; CDR2 reads YNNKEL (reference sequence). The CDR3 DNA is TGTGCCAGCAGCCAGTACGGTGAAAAACTGTTTTTT. Its protein is CASSQYGEKLFF.

The gene calls are TRBV7-8 and TRBJ1-2, with TRBD1 identical over 7 bases. The CDR3 spans 16 residues. The V segment lost 2 bases and the J segment 3 bases; nucleotides outside the gene matches: 9. The germline gives CDR1 SGHVS, CDR2 FQNEAQ. CDR3 sequence: CASSLRDRGRDYGYTF. CDR3 bases: TGTGCCAGCAGCTTACGGGACAGAGGACGGGACTATGGCTACACCTTC.

The rearrangement uses TRBV28 and TRBJ1-5, with a possible D match to TRBD1 (5 bases). Trimming took 7 bases from V and 9 from J, leaving 25 bases between them. The CDR3 has 16 residues. In germline, CDR1 is MDHEN, CDR2 SYDVKM. The DNA for the CDR3 is TGTGCCAGCACCGCGGCCGGGACCGGCCCCCAAACGCCCCAGCATTTT. This encodes CASTAAGTGPQTPQHF.

The V and J genes are TRBV11-2 and TRBJ1-4; the D gene is possibly TRBD1 (5 bases). This CDR3 contains 14 residues. V lost 1 base and J lost 8, with 11 bases in between. Germline assignment: CDR1 SGHAT and CDR2 FQNNGV. The CDR3 reads CASSLAGGREKLFF. CDR3 sequence (DNA): TGTGCCAGCAGCTTAGCCGGGGGTCGCGAAAAACTGTTTTTT.

V usage is TRBV30 and J usage is TRBJ2-7, with D possibly being TRBD1 (6 bases). V was pared by 2 bases and J by 6 bases, with 14 bases between. This CDR3 is 13 amino acids long. Germline lookup yields CDR1 GTSNPN and CDR2 SVGIG (reference sequence). The CDR3 coding sequence is TGTGCCTGGAGTATGCGCCCCAGGGGCGAGCAGTACTTC. Protein sequence: CAWSMRPRGEQYF.

The sample holds one count of this clone. The V and J genes are TRBV27 and TRBJ1-4; 9 bases agree with TRBD1. The germline V gene encodes CDR1 MNHEY and CDR2 SMNVEV (reference sequence). The ends lost 3 bases at V and 10 bases at J; junction bases unmatched: 3. This CDR3 has 13 amino acids. CDR3 sequence: CASSFDRGGKLFF. In DNA form, the CDR3 reads TGTGCCAGCAGTTTTGACAGGGGGGGAAAACTGTTTTTT. Based on the CDR3 plus reference TRBV27 and TRBJ1-4, the full variable domain is EAQVTQNPRYLITVTGKKLTVTCSQNMNHEYMSWYRQDPGLGLRQIYYSMNVEVTDKGDVPEGYKVSRKEKRNFPLILESPSPNQTSLYFCASSFDRGGKLFFGSGTQLSVL.

This clone was counted a single time. V usage is TRBV19 and J usage is TRBJ1-6, with D perhaps TRBD1 (6 bases). Trimming cost V 5 bases and J 10 bases, with 15 bases left between them. This CDR3 spans 14 amino acids. Germline V gene sequence: CDR1 LNHDA, CDR2 SQIVND (reference sequence). CDR3 coding DNA: TGTGCCAGTAGTTCAACAGGGCCGGGATCACCCCTCCACTTT. It translates to CASSSTGPGSPLHF.

This chain uses TRBV28 with TRBJ2-2, with D possibly being TRBD2 (6 bases). V lost 4 bases and J 4 bases, leaving 16 bases between the germline ends. The CDR3 spans 16 residues. Germline CDR1 is MDHEN and CDR2 is SYDVKM. CDR3 protein: CASSSPGGRPTGELFF. CDR3 in DNA: TGTGCCAGCAGTTCCCCTGGAGGGAGACCCACCGGGGAGCTGTTTTTT.

The CDR3 coding sequence is TGTGCCAGCACTTCGGGACAGGGGAATAAGCCCCAGCATTTT. Its protein is CASTSGQGNKPQHF. The rearrangement links TRBV2 to TRBJ1-5, with 10 bases that match TRBD1. From germline, CDR1 is SNHLY and CDR2 FYNNEI. The length of the CDR3 is 14 residues. Losses at the gene ends were 7 bases for V and 8 bases for J; bases not matched to a gene: 8.

The chain carries TRBV19 and TRBJ2-7; 8 positions match TRBD2. Germline V gene data show CDR1 as LNHDA and CDR2 as SQIVND (reference sequence). The junction had 2 bases not matched to a gene; V was cut back by 1 base and J by 6 bases. The CDR3 has 13 amino acids. The CDR3 here is CASSIARGVEQYF. The CDR3 nucleotides read TGTGCCAGTAGTATAGCGCGGGGGGTCGAGCAGTACTTC. Using reference TRBV19 and TRBJ2-7 for the parts outside the CDR3, the full variable domain is DGGITQSPKYLFRKEGQNVTLSCEQNLNHDAMYWYRQDPGQGLRLIYYSQIVNDFQKGDIAEGYSVSREKKESFPLTVTSAQKNPTAFYLCASSIARGVEQYFGPGTRLTVT.